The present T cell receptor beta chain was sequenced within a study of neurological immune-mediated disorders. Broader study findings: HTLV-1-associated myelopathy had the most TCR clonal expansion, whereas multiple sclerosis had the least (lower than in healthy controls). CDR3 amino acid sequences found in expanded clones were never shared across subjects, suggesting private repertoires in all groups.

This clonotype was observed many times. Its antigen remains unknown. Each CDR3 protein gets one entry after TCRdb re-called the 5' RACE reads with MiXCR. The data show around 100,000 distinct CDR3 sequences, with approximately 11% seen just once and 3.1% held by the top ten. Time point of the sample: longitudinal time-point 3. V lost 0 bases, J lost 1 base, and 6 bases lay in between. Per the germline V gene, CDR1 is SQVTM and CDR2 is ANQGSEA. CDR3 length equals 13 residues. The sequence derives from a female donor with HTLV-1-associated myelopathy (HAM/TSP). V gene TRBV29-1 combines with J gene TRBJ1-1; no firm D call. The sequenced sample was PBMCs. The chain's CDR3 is CSVEEGSNTEAFF. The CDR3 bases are TGCAGCGTTGAAGAGGGATCGAACACTGAAGCTTTCTTT. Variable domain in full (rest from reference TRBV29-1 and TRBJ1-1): SAVISQKPSRDICQRGTSLTIQCQVDSQVTMMFWYRQQPGQSLTLIATANQGSEATYESGFVIDKFPISRPNLTFSTLTVSNMSPEDSSIYLCSVEEGSNTEAFFGQGTRLTVV.